This TCR beta chain was observed in a study of radiation and T cells in renal cell carcinoma. Study results and caveats: Baseline intratumoral clonotype presence is unknown without pretreatment biopsies. In blood, top tumor clones expanded by 2 weeks, shrinking by 4.

The CDR3 loop spans 17 amino acids. The V gene end was trimmed by 3 bases and the J gene end by 1 base; junction bases not matched to a gene: 6. Germline V CDR1 and CDR2: SGDLS, YYNGEE. Profiling relied on immunoSEQ multiplex PCR, and the TCRdb table lists in-frame clones only, not all of them. The sample comprises about 43,000 clones, about 84% of which are singletons, and 25% to 35% rests with the top ten. Time point meaning: blood 4 weeks post-SBRT, at nephrectomy. Treatment meaning: 15 Gy SBRT to primary tumor, nephrectomy 4 weeks later. Blood was sampled at baseline, 2 weeks and 4 weeks after SBRT. Clear cell pathology was present in this patient's renal cell carcinoma. Note on this clone: Its antigen is unidentified.

The source material was blood, sampled from a patient whose treatment included radiotherapy and nephrectomy. This TCR derives from an older woman with renal cell carcinoma. V gene TRBV9 combines with J gene TRBJ2-1, with 11 bases that match TRBD2. The CDR3, as DNA: TGTGCCAGCAGCGAAAATAGCGGGGGGGTATCCTACAATGAGCAGTTCTTC. Protein product: CASSENSGGVSYNEQFF.